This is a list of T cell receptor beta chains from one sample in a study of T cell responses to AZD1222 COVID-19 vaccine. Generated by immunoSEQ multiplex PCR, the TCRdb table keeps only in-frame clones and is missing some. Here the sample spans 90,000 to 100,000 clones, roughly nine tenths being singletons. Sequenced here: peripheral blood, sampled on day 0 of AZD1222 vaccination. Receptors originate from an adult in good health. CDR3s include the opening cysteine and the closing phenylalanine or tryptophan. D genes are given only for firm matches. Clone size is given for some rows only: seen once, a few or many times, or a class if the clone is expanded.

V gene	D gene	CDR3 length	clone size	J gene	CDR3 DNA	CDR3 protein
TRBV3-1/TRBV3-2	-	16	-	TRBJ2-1	TGTGCCAGCTTGCCCCAACCGGGGGGCCCCTACAATGAGCAGTTCTTC	CASLPQPGGPYNEQFF
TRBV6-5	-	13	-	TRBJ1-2	TGTGCCAGCAGGAGTGGCAGCTATCATGGCTACACCTTC	CASRSGSYHGYTF
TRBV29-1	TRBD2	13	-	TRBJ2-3	TGCAGCGTGTCGATAGGGAGGGTTGATACGCAGTATTTT	CSVSIGRVDTQYF
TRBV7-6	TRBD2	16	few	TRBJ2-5	TGTGCCAGCAGCTTCGGCCGGGACTACGGGGAAGAGACCCAGTACTTC	CASSFGRDYGEETQYF
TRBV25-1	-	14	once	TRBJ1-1	TGTGCCAGCGGCAAAGACAGTTCGAACACTGAAGCTTTCTTT	CASGKDSSNTEAFF
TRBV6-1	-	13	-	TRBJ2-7	TGTGCCAGCAGTGATATCTTTCTTCGCGAGCAGTACTTC	CASSDIFLREQYF
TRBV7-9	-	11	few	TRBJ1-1	TGTGCCAGCACCAGATGGGCTGAAGCTTTCTTT	CASTRWAEAFF
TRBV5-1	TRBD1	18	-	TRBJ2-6	TGCGCCAGCAGCTTGACAGGGGTGCTAGTATCTGGGGCCAACGTCCTGACTTTC	CASSLTGVLVSGANVLTF
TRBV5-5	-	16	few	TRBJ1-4	TGTGCCAGCAGCTTGGACAGCTCTGCAACTAATGAAAAACTGTTTTTT	CASSLDSSATNEKLFF
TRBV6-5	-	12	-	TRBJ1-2	TGTGCCAGCAGTTACTTTGGAGATGGCTACACCTTC	CASSYFGDGYTF
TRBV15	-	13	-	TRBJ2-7	TGTGCCACCAGCAGAGATACCCCTGGGGAGCAGTACTTC	CATSRDTPGEQYF
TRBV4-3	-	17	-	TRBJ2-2	TGCGCCAGCAGCCAAGAAGCCCTTGGGGGAGTCACCGGGGAGCTGTTTTTT	CASSQEALGGVTGELFF
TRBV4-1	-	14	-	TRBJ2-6	TGCGCCAGCCGGCGGGCGGCTGGGGCCAACGTCCTGACTTTC	CASRRAAGANVLTF
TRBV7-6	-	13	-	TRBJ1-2	TGTGCCAGCAGCTTAGTCGGCGTGGATGGCTACACCTTC	CASSLVGVDGYTF
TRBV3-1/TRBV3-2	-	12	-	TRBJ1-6	TGTGCCAGCAGCCAACAAAATTCACCCCTCCACTTT	CASSQQNSPLHF
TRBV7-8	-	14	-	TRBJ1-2	TGTGCCAGCAGCGGCCTAAGTTTTCGCTATGGCTACACCTTC	CASSGLSFRYGYTF
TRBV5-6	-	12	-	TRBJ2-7	TGTGCCAGCAGCCGTGGAGCCTACGAGCAGTACTTC	CASSRGAYEQYF
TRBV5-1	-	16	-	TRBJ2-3	TGCGCCAGCAGCTTGGTTCGGCTAGCGTCCACAGATACGCAGTATTTT	CASSLVRLASTDTQYF
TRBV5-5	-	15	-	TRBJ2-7	TGTGCCAGCAGCTTACGACCGGGAATGGATTACGAGCAGTACTTC	CASSLRPGMDYEQYF
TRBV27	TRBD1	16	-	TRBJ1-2	TGTGCCAGCAGTTTATTCCCTGACAGGGGGCCGTTTGGCTACACCTTC	CASSLFPDRGPFGYTF
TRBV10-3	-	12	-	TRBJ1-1	TGTGCCATCAGTGAGGGGAACACTGAAGCTTTCTTT	CAISEGNTEAFF
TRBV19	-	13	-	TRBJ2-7	TGTGCCAGTAGTATAGCGTCAGGGAACGAGCAGTACTTC	CASSIASGNEQYF
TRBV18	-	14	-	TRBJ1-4	TGTGCCAGCTCAACCCCGGGACGGCAAGAAAAACTGTTTTTT	CASSTPGRQEKLFF
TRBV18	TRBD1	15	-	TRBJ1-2	TGTGCCAGCTCACCATCAGGGGGCAGTTGGTATGGCTACACCTTC	CASSPSGGSWYGYTF
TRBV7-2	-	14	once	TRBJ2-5	TGTGCCAGCAGCTTAGAAAGAAGCGAGGAGACCCAGTACTTC	CASSLERSEETQYF
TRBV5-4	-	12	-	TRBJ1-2	TGTGCCAGCAGCCTCGACAGGTATGGCTACACCTTC	CASSLDRYGYTF
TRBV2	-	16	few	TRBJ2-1	TGTGCCAGCAGTGAGCCGGAGGGGGGCTCCTACAATGAGCAGTTCTTC	CASSEPEGGSYNEQFF
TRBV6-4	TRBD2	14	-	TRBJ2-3	TGTGCCAGCAGTGAGCTAGCGGGGTCAGATACGCAGTATTTT	CASSELAGSDTQYF
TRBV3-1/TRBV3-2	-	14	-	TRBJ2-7	TGTGCCAGCAGCCAAGGGTACGGAACCTACGAGCAGTACTTC	CASSQGYGTYEQYF
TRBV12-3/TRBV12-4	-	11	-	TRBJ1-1	TGTGCCAGCATGTATATGGACCAAGCTTTCTTT	CASMYMDQAFF
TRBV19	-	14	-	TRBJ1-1	TGTGCCAGTAGTATTGAGGATATTAACACTGAAGCTTTCTTT	CASSIEDINTEAFF
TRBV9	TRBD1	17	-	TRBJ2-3	TGTGCCAGCAGCGTAGCTAAGGGGGGACAGGTCACAGATACGCAGTATTTT	CASSVAKGGQVTDTQYF
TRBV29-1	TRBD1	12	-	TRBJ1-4	TGCAGCGTTCAGGGGGTTAATGAAAAACTGTTTTTT	CSVQGVNEKLFF
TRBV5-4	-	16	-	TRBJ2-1	TGTGCCAGCAGCTTTGGGGGGGCTAGCTCCTACAATGAGCAGTTCTTC	CASSFGGASSYNEQFF
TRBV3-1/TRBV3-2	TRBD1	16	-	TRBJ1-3	TGTGCCAGCAGCGAATACGGGACAGCCTCTGGAAACACCATATATTTT	CASSEYGTASGNTIYF
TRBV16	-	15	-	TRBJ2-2	TGTGCCAGCAGCCAGTTTACAGCGAACACCGGGGAGCTGTTTTTT	CASSQFTANTGELFF
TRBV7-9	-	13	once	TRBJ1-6	TGTGCCAGCAGCCGAAAAGACGGGTCACCCCTCCACTTT	CASSRKDGSPLHF
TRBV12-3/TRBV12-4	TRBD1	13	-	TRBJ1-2	TGTGCCAGCAGTTTGGGACAGGGGACCGGCTACACCTTC	CASSLGQGTGYTF
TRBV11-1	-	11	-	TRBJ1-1	TGTGCCAGCAGCTTAGAGCATGAAGCTTTCTTT	CASSLEHEAFF
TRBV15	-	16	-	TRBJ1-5	TGTGCCACCAGCAGAGATCGGTCGGCGGTGCGGAAGGCCCAGCATTTT	CATSRDRSAVRKAQHF
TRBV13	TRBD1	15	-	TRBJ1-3	TGTGCCAGCAGCTCGACAGGGGTCTCTGGAAACACCATATATTTT	CASSSTGVSGNTIYF
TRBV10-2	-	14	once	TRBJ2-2	TGCGCCGTCATGTCTAGGGAGAACACCGGGGAGCTGTTTTTT	CAVMSRENTGELFF
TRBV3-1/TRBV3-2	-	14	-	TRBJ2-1	TGTGCCAGCAGCCAACAGATCACCGGCAATGAGCAGTTCTTC	CASSQQITGNEQFF
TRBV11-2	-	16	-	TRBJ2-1	TGTGCCAGCAGAGGGCTAGTAGGGGGGCGGTACAATGAGCAGTTCTTC	CASRGLVGGRYNEQFF
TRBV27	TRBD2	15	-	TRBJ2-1	TGTGCCAGCAGCCCCCCGGGGGGGGCCATTGATGAGCAGTTCTTC	CASSPPGGAIDEQFF
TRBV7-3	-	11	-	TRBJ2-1	TGTGCCAGCAGCCTCAACAATGAGCAGTTCTTC	CASSLNNEQFF
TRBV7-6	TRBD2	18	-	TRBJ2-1	TGTGCCAGCAGCCTGAGCGGGGGCATGGAGAGCTCCTACAATGAGCAGTTCTTC	CASSLSGGMESSYNEQFF
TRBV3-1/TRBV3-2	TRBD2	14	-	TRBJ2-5	TGTGCCAGCAGCCCCCGGACTAGCTTAGAGACCCAGTACTTC	CASSPRTSLETQYF
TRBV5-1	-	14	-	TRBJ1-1	TGCGCCAGCAGCTTGAGGGGAGAGAACACTGAAGCTTTCTTT	CASSLRGENTEAFF
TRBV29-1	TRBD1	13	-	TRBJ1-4	TGCAGCGCCGGGACAGGGGTTTATGAAAAACTGTTTTTT	CSAGTGVYEKLFF
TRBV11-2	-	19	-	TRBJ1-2	TGTGCCAGCAGCTTAGATCCATCGGGGGGCGGTGTTTGGAGTTATGGCTACACCTTC	CASSLDPSGGGVWSYGYTF
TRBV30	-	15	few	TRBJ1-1	TGTGCCTGGAATGTACGGTCGGGGTTTTCCACTGAAGCTTTCTTT	CAWNVRSGFSTEAFF
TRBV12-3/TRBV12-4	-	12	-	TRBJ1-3	TGTGCCAGCAGCTACTATGGAAACACCATATATTTT	CASSYYGNTIYF
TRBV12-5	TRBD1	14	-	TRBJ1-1	TGTGCTAGTGCCCAGGACAGGGAGGACACTGAAGCTTTCTTT	CASAQDREDTEAFF
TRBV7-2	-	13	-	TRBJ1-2	TGTGCCAGCAGCTTATCCCACTCCTATGGCTACACCTTC	CASSLSHSYGYTF
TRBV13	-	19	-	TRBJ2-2	TGTGCCAGCAGCTTAGGGGGGGGACAGTTGACACCAAACACCGGGGAGCTGTTTTTT	CASSLGGGQLTPNTGELFF
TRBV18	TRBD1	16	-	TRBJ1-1	TGTGCCAGCTCACAGAATACAGGGGGGATGAACACTGAAGCTTTCTTT	CASSQNTGGMNTEAFF
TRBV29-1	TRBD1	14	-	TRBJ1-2	TGCAGCGTGGATCCTGGGACAGCTAACTATGGCTACACCTTC	CSVDPGTANYGYTF
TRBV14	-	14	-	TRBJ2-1	TGTGCCAGCAGCCAAGGGGGGGCCATTCCTGAGCAGTTCTTC	CASSQGGAIPEQFF